The source of this TCR beta chain is a study of blood T cells in healthy people across ages. Overall study results and limits: Changes in expanded clonotypes were possibly confounded, as the CMV status of donors was unknown. While age rose, TCR beta diversity per million T cells dropped in a roughly linear way.

Primed by a sample-barcoded 5' primer and a J-beta primer mix, a second PCR proceeded for roughly 6 to 12 cycles. TCRdb fed the 5' RACE reads into MiXCR, producing one record per CDR3 protein. The sample records 650,000 to 800,000 distinct CDR3 sequences, roughly half being singletons. The V gene lost 6 bases and the J gene lost 4 bases, with 8 bases spanning the gap. This CDR3 region has 12 residues. Each donor gave approximately 9.7 milliliters of peripheral blood. For this clonotype: What it binds is not known.

Specimen: blood. This TCR came from a woman aged 80 or over in good health. The chain has TRBV12-3 or TRBV12-4 and TRBJ2-3; no firm D call. The CDR3 DNA reads TGTGCCAGCAGAATTGGGGCAGATACGCAGTATTTT. This codes for CASRIGADTQYF.